This T cell receptor beta chain appears in the sequencing data of a study of blood T cell repertoires in COVID-19. The wider study: Acute-phase and convalescent COVID-19 samples originated in the United States, Italy and Spain. Sample material is recorded as cDNA or gDNA derived from T cells, B-cell-depleted T cells, or PBMCs.

The table came from immunoSEQ multiplex PCR; TCRdb's copy has only in-frame clones and leaves some out. The sample contains some 170,000 clones, 87% of which appear only once. Enrolled through a virtual design, the participants were between about 18 and 100 years of age and came from 24 US areas. Trimming took off 7 bases at V and 7 bases at J, with 13 bases between the two ends. The CDR3 covers 13 residues. Germline V CDR1 and CDR2: KGHDR, SFDVKD. Sequencing used PBMCs or T cells enriched from blood (not recorded which). The rearrangement links TRBV24-1 to TRBJ1-5; D perhaps matches TRBD1 (5 bases). This TCR was recovered from a human donor with acute COVID-19. The donor label of this sample is uncertain. The CDR3, as DNA: TGTGCCACCAGGCAGGGTTTGGGGCAGCCCCAGCATTTT. This encodes CATRQGLGQPQHF.